This TCR beta chain was sequenced in a study of blood T cell repertoires in COVID-19. The assay was immunoSEQ multiplex PCR, and TCRdb's table has in-frame clones only and misses some. The table includes fewer than 250,000 clones, around 86% detected once. The trim removed 7 bases at V and 3 bases at J, leaving 14 bases unmatched. Germline assignment: CDR1 LNHDA and CDR2 SQIVND (reference sequence). CDR3 size: 17 residues. This clonotype was sampled from a woman in her thirties or forties with acute COVID-19. Sample: PBMCs or T cells enriched from blood (not recorded which). The V gene is TRBV19, the J gene TRBJ2-2; 7 bases are shared with TRBD2. The CDR3: CASTSMGGGPYTGELFF. The CDR3 nucleotides read TGTGCCAGTACCTCTATGGGGGGAGGGCCATACACCGGGGAGCTGTTTTTT.